Listed below are T cell receptor beta chains from one sample, sequenced in a study of blood T cell repertoires in COVID-19. Sequencing used immunoSEQ multiplex PCR; TCRdb keeps in-frame clones, though not all of them. Found here are more than 200,000 clones, around 85% of them singletons; the top ten hold roughly 8%. The sample taken for sequencing was peripheral blood. Receptors were obtained from a woman at least 80 years old with acute or convalescent COVID-19. The CDR3 runs from the conserved cysteine through the conserved F or W. A D gene is named only where the DNA matches it firmly. Not all rows give a size; the values are once, few, many and, for expanded clones, a class.

NA	TRBV7-2	TRBJ2-2	NA	CASSLGAANTGELFF	TGTGCCAGCAGCTTAGGGGCAGCGAACACCGGGGAGCTGTTTTTT
NA	TRBV5-6	TRBJ1-1	TRBD1	CASSHGQGTEAFF	TGTGCCAGCAGTCACGGACAGGGCACTGAAGCTTTCTTT
NA	TRBV5-4	TRBJ2-7	NA	CASSDRDLASYEQYF	TGTGCCAGCAGCGACCGGGACTTAGCCTCCTACGAGCAGTACTTC
NA	TRBV6-5	TRBJ1-2	TRBD1	CASSSTTGLESGYTF	TGTGCCAGCAGTTCGACGACAGGGTTAGAGTCTGGCTACACCTTC
NA	TRBV18	TRBJ2-7	NA	CASSPTLGGALYEQYF	TGTGCCAGCTCACCGACGCTAGGGGGGGCTCTCTACGAGCAGTACTTC
NA	TRBV28	TRBJ2-7	TRBD2	CASGVTGGSYEQYF	TGTGCCAGCGGCGTAACGGGGGGTTCCTACGAGCAGTACTTC
NA	TRBV28	TRBJ2-3	TRBD2	CASRTSGRYPDTQYF	TGTGCCAGCAGAACTAGCGGGAGGTACCCAGATACGCAGTATTTT
NA	TRBV7-2	TRBJ1-2	NA	CASSAGVAYGYTF	TGTGCCAGCAGCGCAGGGGTGGCCTATGGCTACACCTTC
NA	TRBV9	TRBJ1-6	NA	CASSLDNSPLHF	TGTGCCAGCAGCCTCGATAATTCACCCCTCCACTTT
NA	TRBV6-1	TRBJ1-3	NA	CASSESSTAGNTIYF	TGTGCCAGCAGTGAGTCGTCGACAGCTGGAAACACCATATATTTT
NA	TRBV4-1	TRBJ1-5	NA	CASSQEQVWEDQPQHF	TGCGCCAGCAGCCAAGAACAAGTATGGGAGGACCAGCCCCAGCATTTT
NA	TRBV5-1	TRBJ2-7	TRBD1	CASSLEQGPPLEQYF	TGCGCCAGCAGCTTGGAACAGGGGCCCCCGCTCGAGCAGTACTTC
NA	TRBV7-8	TRBJ1-4	TRBD1	CASRERGTGGNEKLFF	TGTGCCAGCAGAGAACGAGGCACAGGGGGGAATGAAAAACTGTTTTTT
NA	TRBV6-5	TRBJ2-7	NA	CASSYQWEVDEQYF	TGTGCCAGCAGTTACCAGTGGGAGGTCGACGAGCAGTACTTC
once	TRBV18	TRBJ2-2	TRBD2	CASSPPGLAGAGELFF	TGTGCCAGCTCACCACCAGGACTAGCGGGAGCCGGGGAGCTGTTTTTT
NA	TRBV5-1	TRBJ2-1	NA	CASSLGGTTAKEEQFF	TGCGCCAGCAGCTTGGGGGGCACGACAGCCAAGGAGGAGCAGTTCTTC
NA	TRBV3-1/TRBV3-2	TRBJ2-2	NA	CASSQVHTNTGELFF	TGTGCCAGCAGCCAAGTCCACACCAACACCGGGGAGCTGTTTTTT
NA	TRBV7-9	TRBJ1-1	TRBD1	CASSFFDRGEAFF	TGTGCCAGCAGTTTTTTCGACAGGGGAGAAGCTTTCTTT
few	TRBV11-2	TRBJ2-1	TRBD2	CASSLEPSGRIEQFF	TGTGCCAGCAGCTTAGAGCCTAGCGGGAGGATTGAGCAGTTCTTC
NA	TRBV5-4	TRBJ2-7	TRBD2	CASSYGGGSSYEQYF	TGTGCCAGCAGCTATGGCGGGGGTAGCTCCTACGAGCAGTACTTC
NA	TRBV6-5	TRBJ2-3	TRBD1	CASNRDRRTDTQYF	TGTGCCAGCAACCGGGACAGACGCACAGATACGCAGTATTTT